This T cell receptor (beta chain) was identified in a study of T-cell memory formation after mild COVID-19. Study summary: In these data, TCR clusters were largely donor specific.

TCRdb called the 5' RACE reads again in MiXCR, with one record for every CDR3 protein. The profile shows about 540,000 distinct CDR3 sequences, approximately 20% of them singletons. Details on this clonotype: The antigen remains unidentified.

This CDR3 has 13 residues. Germline V CDR1 and CDR2: DFQATT, SNEGSKA (reference sequence). Notes on the study in general: Shrinking CD4+ clones resided mostly in CM and EM, and CD8+ ones in EMRA.

The J gene is TRBJ2-1, the V gene TRBV20-1; D perhaps matches TRBD2 (6 bases). Sequenced: PBMCs or a T cell subset sorted from them (not recorded which). The clonotype comes from an adult woman who had mild COVID-19 (a few samples of this study predate the infection). Cell type and time point are not known. CDR3: CRAQRETGDEQFF. CDR3 DNA: TGCAGGGCGCAACGGGAGACCGGCGATGAGCAGTTCTTC.